This is a list of T cell receptor beta chains from one sample in a study of cytomegalovirus exposure and HLA in healthy donors. The protocol was immunoSEQ multiplex PCR, while the TCRdb copy is restricted to in-frame clones and leaves out a portion. Of some 190,000 clones in the sample, just over 75% were seen once. Material: PBMCs. The receptors originated from a man aged 18 to 35 in good health and CMV-seronegative. The CDR3 runs from the conserved cysteine through the conserved F or W. The order of the fields is D gene, J gene, V gene, clone size, CDR3 DNA, CDR3 protein. The D gene is left open where the match is weak. The size of a clone is reported for some rows only, either as once, few or many, or as a class for expanded clones.

TRBD1 | TRBJ1-6 | TRBV6-1 | . | TGTGCCAGCAGTGAAAGGGACAGGGCGCCACCCCTCCACTTT | CASSERDRAPPLHF
TRBD1 | TRBJ2-1 | TRBV11-2 | few | TGTGCCAGCAGCTCGGACAGGGGGCTCTACAATGAGCAGTTCTTC | CASSSDRGLYNEQFF
. | TRBJ2-1 | TRBV9 | . | TGTGCCAGCAGCGTACACCTGGGGCTCCCGGACTCCTACAATGAGCAGTTCTTC | CASSVHLGLPDSYNEQFF
. | TRBJ2-2 | TRBV6-6 | . | TGTGCCAGCAGCAGATATGCGAACACCGGGGAGCTGTTTTTT | CASSRYANTGELFF
. | TRBJ2-6 | TRBV9 | . | TGTGCCAGCAGCGTAGACCATGCGGGGGCCAACGTCCTGACTTTC | CASSVDHAGANVLTF
. | TRBJ2-1 | TRBV29-1 | . | TGCAGCCCAACCTGGATGGGGCTCTTGGAGCAGTTCTTC | CSPTWMGLLEQFF
TRBD1 | TRBJ1-2 | TRBV14 | . | TGTGCCAGCAGCAAAGCCGTTGGGACAGGGGGGATATCTGGCTACACCTTC | CASSKAVGTGGISGYTF
. | TRBJ2-3 | TRBV5-6 | . | TGTGCCAGCAGCAACCCCACAGGGTGGTTAACAGATACGCAGTATTTT | CASSNPTGWLTDTQYF
TRBD1 | TRBJ1-1 | TRBV14 | . | TGTGCCAGCAGCCCAGCAGGCTGGGACAGGGGGGAACGAACTGAAGCTTTCTTT | CASSPAGWDRGERTEAFF
. | TRBJ1-2 | TRBV18 | . | TGTGCCAGCTCACCTTCGGGGGGGCGAGGAGGCTACACCTTC | CASSPSGGRGGYTF
TRBD1 | TRBJ2-1 | TRBV19 | . | TGTGCCAGTACCACCTTACCCGGGACAGGGGAGCGTGAGCAGTTCTTC | CASTTLPGTGEREQFF
. | TRBJ2-2 | TRBV5-4 | . | TGTGCCAGCAGCCATTTCAGAGGAACGAACACCGGGGAGCTGTTTTTT | CASSHFRGTNTGELFF
TRBD1 | TRBJ1-2 | TRBV18 | . | TGTGCCAGCTCACCAGAGGGACAGGGGGCCTACAGCTATGGCTACACTTTC | CASSPEGQGAYSYGYTF
TRBD2 | TRBJ2-3 | TRBV7-2 | . | TGTGCCAGCAGCTTCCCTACTAGCGGAACTCGGGCAGATACGCAGTATTTT | CASSFPTSGTRADTQYF
TRBD1 | TRBJ2-7 | TRBV11-2 | . | TGTGCCAGCACGGACAGGGGGCAAACCTCTTTCTCCTACGAGCAGTACTTC | CASTDRGQTSFSYEQYF
. | TRBJ2-4 | TRBV28 | . | TGTGCCAGCAGTCTGCACACAGGGATGGGCAAAAACATTCAGTACTTC | CASSLHTGMGKNIQYF
. | TRBJ2-7 | TRBV14 | . | TGTGCCAGTGGGGACACCTACTACGAGCAGTACTTC | CASGDTYYEQYF
. | TRBJ2-7 | TRBV5-1 | . | TGCGCCAGCAGCCTCCAGGGGTCCGTGTACGAGCAGTACTTC | CASSLQGSVYEQYF
TRBD2 | TRBJ2-1 | TRBV5-4 | . | TGTGCCAGCAGCGGACTAGCGGGAGCCCCCCGGGAGCAGTTCTTC | CASSGLAGAPREQFF
TRBD2 | TRBJ2-3 | TRBV6-5 | . | TGTGCCAGCAGTTCGATGACTAGCGGGAGAGATACGCAGTATTTT | CASSSMTSGRDTQYF
. | TRBJ1-5 | TRBV6-6 | . | TGTGCCAGCAGCCCCAATCGCAATCAGCCCCAGCATTTT | CASSPNRNQPQHF
TRBD2 | TRBJ2-3 | TRBV5-1 | . | TGCGCCAGCAGCTTTCTGTTCGCTAGCGGGAGGGCCACGGATACGCAGTATTTT | CASSFLFASGRATDTQYF
TRBD1 | TRBJ1-3 | TRBV29-1 | few | TGCAGCGCCTCCCCGACAGGGTCTGGAAACACCATATATTTT | CSASPTGSGNTIYF
. | TRBJ1-1 | TRBV7-9 | . | TGTGCCAGCAGCTTCGGGGGTGAAGCTTTCTTT | CASSFGGEAFF
TRBD2 | TRBJ2-7 | TRBV7-9 | once | TGTGCCAGCAGCATCCGGGGGGTCTACGAGCAGTACTTC | CASSIRGVYEQYF
. | TRBJ2-2 | TRBV9 | . | TGTGCCAGCAGCGGTGGGGGCCCCCAGAACACCGGGGAGCTGTTTTTT | CASSGGGPQNTGELFF
TRBD2 | TRBJ2-3 | TRBV9 | . | TGTGCCAGCAGCCTAGGGGGGACTAGATCAGATACGCAGTATTTT | CASSLGGTRSDTQYF
. | TRBJ1-2 | TRBV5-4 | . | TGTGCCAGCAGCTTGGGACCCCCACAGGTGTGGGTCTATGGCTACACCTTC | CASSLGPPQVWVYGYTF
. | TRBJ2-1 | TRBV25-1 | few | TGTGCCAGCAGTCGGGGGGCGGGTCCCTCCTACAATGAGCAGTTCTTC | CASSRGAGPSYNEQFF
TRBD1 | TRBJ1-1 | TRBV7-3 | . | TGTGCCAGCAGCCCACTCCGGGACAGGGGACCAAACACTGAAGCTTTCTTT | CASSPLRDRGPNTEAFF
. | TRBJ2-2 | TRBV29-1 | . | TGCAGCGGACGAGCAAGGGGAACCGGGGAGCTGTTTTTT | CSGRARGTGELFF
. | TRBJ2-3 | TRBV2 | . | TGTGCCAGCAGGGACCCCTGGAGGGCGACGGCGGATACGCAGTATTTT | CASRDPWRATADTQYF
. | TRBJ2-7 | TRBV7-2 | . | TGTGCCAGCAGCGCCCCGCCGATAGGGGGCGAGCAGTACTTC | CASSAPPIGGEQYF
TRBD1 | TRBJ2-3 | TRBV9 | few | TGTGCCAGCGGGATCGGACAGGGTAGCGATACGCAGTATTTT | CASGIGQGSDTQYF
TRBD2 | TRBJ2-7 | TRBV15 | . | TGTGCCACCAGCCGGACTAGCGGGAACGAGCAGTACTTC | CATSRTSGNEQYF
TRBD1 | TRBJ1-4 | TRBV9 | . | TGTGCCAGCAGCGTAAAGGGGTCATACCACACCGGGACAGGGGGCGAAAAACTGTTTTTT | CASSVKGSYHTGTGGEKLFF
TRBD2 | TRBJ2-1 | TRBV28 | . | TGTGCCAGCACCTCGACTAGCGGGGGGTCCTACAATGAGCAGTTCTTC | CASTSTSGGSYNEQFF
TRBD1 | TRBJ2-3 | TRBV5-4 | . | TGTGCCAGCAGCCTGCGACAGGGGATGACAGATACGCAGTATTTT | CASSLRQGMTDTQYF
TRBD1 | TRBJ1-1 | TRBV7-9 | . | TGTGCCAGCAGCCCTCGGGACAGAAACACTGAAGCTTTCTTT | CASSPRDRNTEAFF
. | TRBJ1-2 | TRBV5-1 | few | TGCGCCAGCAGCTTGAGTACCACAGGGAGTGGCTACACCTTC | CASSLSTTGSGYTF
TRBD1 | TRBJ2-7 | TRBV30 | . | TGTGCCTGGAACACCGGGACAGGGGCCTTTAGCGAGCAGTACTTC | CAWNTGTGAFSEQYF
. | TRBJ2-7 | TRBV7-2 | . | TGTGCCAGCAGCCCCCGGACTCTGGGGGAGCAGTACTTC | CASSPRTLGEQYF
. | TRBJ2-2 | TRBV25-1 | . | TGTGCCAGCAGACACCTAGGGAACACCGGGGAGCTGTTTTTT | CASRHLGNTGELFF
. | TRBJ1-2 | TRBV4-1 | . | TGCGCCAGCAGCCAAGCACCCGGGGGAAACTATGGCTACACCTTC | CASSQAPGGNYGYTF
TRBD1 | TRBJ1-5 | TRBV6-6 | . | TGTGCCAGCAGACATCAGACAGGGCGTCAGCCCCAGCATTTT | CASRHQTGRQPQHF
TRBD1 | TRBJ1-2 | TRBV7-6 | . | TGTGCCAGCAGCACCTGGACAGGGGCTGGCTACACCTTC | CASSTWTGAGYTF
. | TRBJ2-5 | TRBV6-6 | . | TGTGCCAGCACCCGAGGAGAGACCCAGTACTTC | CASTRGETQYF
. | TRBJ2-3 | TRBV27 | . | TGTGCCAGCAGTCCCCTTCCAGGGGGCACAGATACGCAGTATTTT | CASSPLPGGTDTQYF
. | TRBJ2-7 | TRBV18 | . | TGTGCCAGCTCGGGGCCCGACAGGAGCTCCTACGAGCAGTACTTC | CASSGPDRSSYEQYF
TRBD1 | TRBJ2-7 | TRBV14 | . | TGTGCCAGCAGCCTCGGACAGGGGAGCTCCTACGAGCAGTACTTC | CASSLGQGSSYEQYF
. | TRBJ2-3 | TRBV7-2 | . | TGTGCCAGCAGCTTAGAGCTAGCCCATACGCAGTATTTT | CASSLELAHTQYF
TRBD1 | TRBJ1-2 | TRBV7-2 | . | TGTGCCAGCAGCAACTCAAAAGGGGGCTTCTATGGCTACACCTTC | CASSNSKGGFYGYTF
TRBD2 | TRBJ2-5 | TRBV18 | . | TGTGCCAGCTCACCTGATTTAGCGGGACAAGAGACCCAGTACTTC | CASSPDLAGQETQYF